This paragraph covers one TCR beta chain sequence. Its cognate antigen is unknown. These data are taken from a study of vaccination and CD4 T cells after COVID-19. The sample's treatment: approximately 9-day PBMC culture with coronavirus spike peptide pools or control peptides (ViraFEST assay). ViraFEST sequenced TCRs after peptide-pool expansion of antigen-specific T cells. Per the germline V gene, CDR1 is DFQATT and CDR2 is SNEGSKA (reference sequence). The CDR3 runs to 15 residues. The V and J ends lost 3 bases and 1 base, in that order; junction bases with no gene match: 7. General study points: Spike mono-reactive clones accounted for 304 of the 307 vaccine-specific clones found in convalescent patients.

Sequence data for DNA of cultured CD4+ T cells were generated by the Oncomine TCR Beta short-read assay. Scientists extracted genomic DNA from CD4+ T cells grown in culture. MiXCR, run by TCRdb on the PCR reads, gives a single entry per CDR3 protein. The profile covers more than 20,000 distinct CDR3 sequences, with 50% appearing a single time and about 28% taken by the ten largest. The receptor was derived from a human donor who received a COVID-19 vaccine. V and J are TRBV20-1 and TRBJ1-2; TRBD1 agrees at 8 bases. Sequenced here: CD4+ T cells from blood, cultured in vitro, sampled before SARS-CoV-2 vaccination. The CDR3 protein is CSARIVDRDNYGYTF. The CDR3 DNA follows: TGCAGTGCTAGGATAGTGGACAGGGATAACTATGGCTACACCTTC.